This entry describes one T cell receptor (beta chain). The data were obtained in a study of blood T cell repertoires in COVID-19. Study details: Samples came from the United States, Italy and Spain, spanning acute and convalescent COVID-19. The cDNA or gDNA used as material had been derived from T cells, B-cell-depleted T cells, or PBMCs.

In the study's own analysis: Amplification of reference gene primers was used by the study to estimate nucleated cell counts. TCRdb keeps only in-frame clones here, not all; method: immunoSEQ multiplex PCR. From that table come the V and J calls and clone size; the DNA was used to work out D and trimming. The sample consists of 300,000 or so clones, about nine tenths of them appearing once. Germline-derived CDR1 and CDR2 are LNHDA and SQIVND (reference sequence). The V end lost 7 bases, the J end lost 1 base, and 10 bases lay between the germline ends. CDR3 length equals 13 residues. Sequences were obtained from peripheral blood. The chain recombines TRBV19 with TRBJ1-1, with D unclear. The receptor comes from a man over 45 with active or convalescent COVID-19. In DNA, the CDR3 is TGTGCCAGTAAGTGGAGGGAGAACACTGAAGCTTTCTTT. The encoded protein is CASKWRENTEAFF.